A single sample is the source of the 31 T cell receptor beta chains below, sequenced in a study of CD8+ T cells in alopecia areata. Treatment described: oral pan-JAK inhibitor, 5-10 mg twice daily. Extracted RNA was reverse transcribed into cDNA, the sequencing template. Method: immunoSEQ multiplex PCR; TCRdb's copy keeps in-frame clones and lacks some. The data show hundreds of thousands of clones, roughly 60% seen once. The sequenced sample was CD4+ T cells sorted from blood, obtained around week 52, from a patient treated with tofacitinib. Source of these receptors: a human donor with alopecia areata.

The chain employs TRBV5-6 and TRBJ1-2, with TRBD1 identical over 8 bases. V dropped 4 bases and J dropped 4; count of bases not matched to a gene: 15. The CDR3 is made up of 17 amino acids. Germline CDR1 is SGHDT and CDR2 is YYEEEE. The CDR3: CASSPGLAGTGIYGYTF. For the CDR3, the DNA is TGTGCCAGCAGCCCGGGCCTTGCCGGGACAGGCATCTATGGCTACACCTTC.

This clone was seen a few times. This chain joins TRBV30 and TRBJ1-4, with unresolved D. Germline assignment: CDR1 GTSNPN and CDR2 SVGIG (reference sequence). Trimming pared 7 bases from V and 4 bases from J, leaving 10 bases between. The CDR3 is made up of 12 amino acids. CDR3: CASPRVNEKLFF. As DNA, the CDR3 is TGTGCCTCACCTCGGGTTAATGAAAAACTGTTTTTT.

The table lists this clone with a count of one. J is TRBJ1-1 and V is TRBV29-1; D not resolved. The CDR3 is 11 amino acids. CDR1 is SQVTM, CDR2 ANQGSEA, per germline. Trimming took 7 bases from V and 5 from J, leaving 11 bases between them. CDR3 DNA: TGCAGCGGGAGGCGGGGAACTGAAGCTTTCTTT. Translating gives CSGRRGTEAFF.

The V gene is TRBV2, the J gene TRBJ2-3; 8 bases are shared with TRBD2. J was trimmed by 2 bases and V by 5 bases; bases with no gene match: 3. The CDR3 runs to 14 residues. Germline CDR1 and CDR2: SNHLY and FYNNEI. The CDR3 DNA reads as TGTGCCAGCAGTACTAGCGGACCCACAGATACGCAGTATTTT. Its translation is CASSTSGPTDTQYF.

The V gene is TRBV11-2, the J gene TRBJ2-7, with a weak D call TRBD1 (7 bases). V gave up 2 bases and J gave up 1 base, with 15 bases separating them. Germline V gene sequence: CDR1 SGHAT, CDR2 FQNNGV. The CDR3 has 16 residues. CDR3 DNA sequence: TGTGCCAGCAGCTTAAGGAGGGGGCGCTCGTCCTACGAGCAGTACTTC. Protein sequence: CASSLRRGRSSYEQYF.

This clone turned up a few times. The chain joins TRBV9 to TRBJ1-6, with D maybe TRBD1 (5 bases). V lost 4 bases and J lost 7, with 15 bases in between. The CDR3 length is 15 residues. Germline V lookup: CDR1 SGDLS, CDR2 YYNGEE. CDR3 residues: CASSNISWGNSPLHF. As DNA, the CDR3 is TGTGCCAGCAGCAACATCAGCTGGGGGAATTCACCCCTCCACTTT.

V and J are TRBV10-3 and TRBJ1-2, with TRBD1 as a possible D gene (5 bases). CDR3 length equals 12 residues. From germline, CDR1 is ENHRY and CDR2 SYGVKD. V was trimmed by 10 bases and J by 14 bases, leaving 23 bases between them. CDR3 nucleotides: TGTGCCACCTTCGGGGCGCAGGGTATTCTTACCTTC. Protein: CATFGAQGILTF.

This chain connects TRBV19 to TRBJ2-3, with 7 bases matching TRBD2. Germline CDR1 reads LNHDA; CDR2 reads SQIVND (reference sequence). With 6 bases clipped from V and 6 bases from J, the junction kept 12 bases outside the gene matches. The CDR3 runs to 15 residues. The CDR3 here is CASSPQLLASDTQYF. The CDR3 DNA sequence: TGTGCCAGTAGCCCCCAACTACTAGCGTCCGATACGCAGTATTTT.

The V and J genes are TRBV29-1 and TRBJ1-2, with 8 nucleotides matching TRBD1. V shed 7 bases, J shed 4 bases, and the junction held 5 bases outside the gene matches. There are 12 residues in the CDR3. Germline V gene data show CDR1 as SQVTM and CDR2 as ANQGSEA. CDR3 bases: TGCAGCGCCCTGGACAGGGCCTATGGCTACACCTTC. This encodes CSALDRAYGYTF.

This clone was detected only once. This rearrangement joins TRBV30 to TRBJ2-5, with D possibly being TRBD1 (5 bases). The germline V gene has CDR1 GTSNPN and CDR2 SVGIG (reference sequence). The CDR3 has 13 residues. V lost 2 bases to trimming and J lost 5 bases, with 12 bases between them. CDR3 loop: CAWSPVGRETQYF. For the CDR3, the DNA is TGTGCCTGGAGTCCAGTGGGGCGGGAGACCCAGTACTTC.

With regard to this clone: Other DNA sequences from this sample encode an identical CDR3 as well. The chain couples TRBV25-1 to TRBJ1-6, with D uncertain. Germline CDR1 and CDR2: MGHDK and SYGVNS. CDR3 size: 14 residues. Trimming took off 4 bases at V and 1 base at J, with 5 bases between the two ends. The CDR3 DNA reads TGTGCCAGCAGTGTTGGGTCCTATAATTCACCCCTCCACTTT. Residues: CASSVGSYNSPLHF.

This clone showed up just a few times. The chain links TRBV5-1 to TRBJ2-5; 8 bases are shared with TRBD2. Trimming took 4 bases from V and 1 from J; bases not matched to a gene: 12. CDR3 size: 17 residues. From germline, CDR1 is SGHRS and CDR2 YFSETQ. The CDR3 DNA follows: TGCGCCAGCAGCGGAAAAAGCGGGGGCGTTTCCCAAGAGACCCAGTACTTC. Translation gives CASSGKSGGVSQETQYF.

The rearrangement uses TRBV29-1 and TRBJ2-4; D ambiguous. The CDR3 consists of 14 residues. The germline V gene encodes CDR1 SQVTM and CDR2 ANQGSEA. The V end was cut by 0 bases, the J end by 8 bases, with 14 bases between. CDR3 sequence (DNA): TGCAGCGTTGAAGACGGAGTCCCACCGGACATTCAGTACTTC. Amino acids: CSVEDGVPPDIQYF.

The table lists this clone with a few counts. This chain connects TRBV9 to TRBJ2-7; TRBD1 might be the D (5 bases). In germline, CDR1 is SGDLS, CDR2 YYNGEE. V was trimmed by 0 bases and J by 3 bases, leaving 10 bases between them. This CDR3 has 14 residues. The CDR3 DNA is TGTGCCAGCAGCGTAGATGACGGACACTACGAGCAGTACTTC. Amino acid sequence: CASSVDDGHYEQYF.

There are a few counts of this clone. The rearrangement joins TRBV25-1 to TRBJ1-6; 7 nucleotides line up with TRBD1. CDR1 and CDR2 from the germline V gene are MGHDK and SYGVNS. With V trimmed by 6 bases and J by 5 bases, 10 bases remained unmatched. This CDR3 has 16 residues. The CDR3 DNA follows: TGTGCCAGCAGCGAGATGGGAGGGACAGATAATTCACCCCTCCACTTT. Its translation: CASSEMGGTDNSPLHF.

The V gene is TRBV18, the J gene TRBJ2-7, with 7 bases matching TRBD1. J was trimmed by 5 bases and V by 6 bases; bases with no gene match: 10. The CDR3 sequence is 14 residues long. The germline V gene has CDR1 KGHSH and CDR2 LQKENI. CDR3 in amino acids: CASSPRQGQDEQYF. DNA of the CDR3: TGTGCCAGCTCCCCTAGACAGGGCCAGGACGAGCAGTACTTC.

The CDR3 protein is CSVAERTQYF. The CDR3 region has the DNA TGCAGCGTTGCGGAACGAACCCAGTACTTC. The chain employs TRBV29-1 and TRBJ2-5; D gene uncertain. The CDR3 totals 10 residues. V dropped 4 bases and J dropped 8 bases, with 8 bases sitting between them. CDR1 and CDR2 (germline): SQVTM, ANQGSEA.

V gene TRBV5-4 combines with J gene TRBJ2-7, with TRBD1 matching over 8 bases. The CDR3 is made up of 14 amino acids. The junction had 9 bases not matched to a gene; V was cut back by 4 bases and J by 6 bases. Germline lookup yields CDR1 SGHNT and CDR2 YYREEE (reference sequence). The CDR3 region has the DNA TGTGCCAGCAGCAATGCGAAGACAGGGGTCGAGCAGTACTTC. Encoded protein: CASSNAKTGVEQYF.

This clone was recorded a few times. V and J are TRBV14 and TRBJ2-1; D may be TRBD1 (5 bases). V lost 5 bases and J lost 0, with 11 bases in between. The CDR3 has 15 residues. In germline, CDR1 is SGHDN, CDR2 FVKESK. This CDR3 is CASSKRGSSYNEQFF. CDR3 DNA: TGTGCCAGCAGCAAAAGGGGAAGCTCCTACAATGAGCAGTTCTTC.

This clone was seen more than once but under ten times. The chain links TRBV29-1 to TRBJ2-1; TRBD2 matches at 12 bases. Germline assignment: CDR1 SQVTM and CDR2 ANQGSEA. The V and J ends lost 7 bases and 12 bases, in that order; junction bases with no gene match: 7. CDR3 size: 12 residues. The CDR3 spells CSGLAGAVGQFF. The CDR3 bases are TGCAGCGGACTAGCGGGGGCCGTGGGGCAGTTCTTC.

The rearrangement links TRBV5-1 to TRBJ1-1, with D uncertain. Trimming took off 3 bases at V and 6 bases at J, with 12 bases between the two ends. Germline V gene sequence: CDR1 SGHRS, CDR2 YFSETQ. This CDR3 has 13 amino acids. Here the CDR3 reads CASSSRYGAEAFF. CDR3 coding DNA: TGCGCCAGCAGCTCCCGTTACGGGGCTGAAGCTTTCTTT.

The J gene is TRBJ2-2, the V gene TRBV15; 8 nucleotides match TRBD2. Germline V gives CDR1 LNHNV, CDR2 YYDKDF (reference sequence). J gave up 8 bases and V 5 bases, and 7 bases lay outside the gene matches. This CDR3 region has 14 residues. The CDR3 nucleotides are TGTGCCACCAGCCGCGGGGGGCTCGTGGGGGAGCTGTTTTTT. Its protein is CATSRGGLVGELFF.

The V and J genes are TRBV5-1 and TRBJ2-5; TRBD1 is a possible D gene (6 bases). Trimming took 5 bases from V and 3 from J, leaving 14 bases between them. The CDR3 has 14 amino acids. Germline CDR1 SGHRS, CDR2 YFSETQ. The CDR3 reads CASSTGTYKETQYF. The CDR3 nucleotides are TGCGCCAGCAGTACCGGGACATACAAAGAGACCCAGTACTTC.

Comments on this clone: Other DNA sequences in the sample encode the same CDR3. The V gene is TRBV25-1, the J gene TRBJ2-7; 9 bases match TRBD1. The V and J ends lost 2 bases and 1 base, in that order; junction bases with no gene match: 3. The CDR3 sequence is 15 residues long. Germline CDR1 reads MGHDK; CDR2 reads SYGVNS. In nucleotides, the CDR3 is TGTGCCAGCAGTGAACCGGGACAGGGATCCTACGAGCAGTACTTC. This codes for CASSEPGQGSYEQYF.

The V call is TRBV5-1, the J call TRBJ2-1; D is unclear. The CDR3 extends over 16 amino acids. Germline V gives CDR1 SGHRS, CDR2 YFSETQ. The ends were cut back, 3 bases at V and 0 bases at J, with 13 bases in the middle. The CDR3 coding sequence is TGCGCCAGCAGCTCGGGCGGTTCTAACTCCTACAATGAGCAGTTCTTC. This translates into CASSSGGSNSYNEQFF.

Only a few counts were recorded for this clone. V is TRBV11-2 and J is TRBJ2-7; D perhaps matches TRBD2 (6 bases). The CDR3 is made up of 15 amino acids. The germline V gene has CDR1 SGHAT and CDR2 FQNNGV. V shed 5 bases and J shed 0 bases, with 14 bases lying between them. For the CDR3, the DNA is TGTGCCAGCAGCCGCGGGGTCACTAGCTCCTACGAGCAGTACTTC. The encoded protein is CASSRGVTSSYEQYF.

This clone was seen just once. The rearrangement uses TRBV25-1 and TRBJ2-5; 8 bases match TRBD1. The V segment lost 4 bases and the J segment 7 bases; nucleotides outside the gene matches: 11. Germline V gene sequence: CDR1 MGHDK, CDR2 SYGVNS. The CDR3 runs 15 residues. The CDR3 nucleotides read TGTGCCAGCAGTGGCCCGGACAGGGAAATTCGGACCCAGTACTTC. Its translation is CASSGPDREIRTQYF.

This clone was seen more than once but under ten times. This rearrangement joins TRBV29-1 to TRBJ1-1; the D is unclear. The germline gives CDR1 SQVTM, CDR2 ANQGSEA. CDR3 length: 11 residues. V lost 7 bases, J lost 0 bases, and 6 bases lay in between. The CDR3 loop reads CSGTLNTEAFF. In DNA, the CDR3 is TGCAGCGGTACTTTGAACACTGAAGCTTTCTTT.

The chain uses TRBV6-1 and TRBJ2-7, with 13 bases matching TRBD2. CDR3 length: 16 residues. Looked up from germline, CDR1 is MNHNS and CDR2 is SASEGT. V trimming: 4 bases; J trimming: 3 bases; junction bases outside the gene matches: 6. CDR3 coding DNA: TGTGCCAGCAGTGTAAGACTAGCGGGGGGATTCTACGAGCAGTACTTC. This gives the protein CASSVRLAGGFYEQYF.

The chain recombines TRBV11-2 with TRBJ2-5, with 7 positions matching TRBD1. J was trimmed by 5 bases and V by 5 bases; bases with no gene match: 8. The CDR3 is 14 amino acids. The V gene's germline CDR1 is SGHAT and CDR2 FQNNGV. This CDR3 reads CASSRDRAAETQYF. The CDR3 DNA reads as TGTGCCAGCAGCCGCGACAGGGCGGCGGAGACCCAGTACTTC.

The genes are TRBV11-2 and TRBJ1-2, with D maybe TRBD1 (5 bases). In germline, CDR1 is SGHAT, CDR2 FQNNGV. V lost 1 base to trimming and J lost 4 bases, with 16 bases between them. This CDR3 has 16 amino acids. The CDR3 here is CASSLADSSQSYGYTF. Here the CDR3 DNA reads TGTGCCAGCAGCTTAGCCGACAGTTCGCAGAGCTATGGCTACACCTTC.